This is a list of T cell receptor beta chains from one sample in a study of shared clonotypes between healthy human individuals. The method was immunoSEQ multiplex PCR; TCRdb's version includes in-frame clones alone and lacks a portion of them. The sample has about 2 million clones; roughly 94% are singletons. What was sequenced was naive CD8+ T cells sorted from blood. The receptor set was obtained from a man between 18 and 29 years old in good health. Each CDR3 is given with its conserved first and last residue. The D gene is left open where the match is weak. The size of a clone is reported for some rows only, either as once, few or many, or as a class for expanded clones.

cdr3_length d_call clone_size j_call v_call cdr3_nt cdr3_aa
17 . . TRBJ1-5 TRBV11-2 TGTGCCAGCAGCGCCCTTATTGGGTTTGTTTTCAATCAGCCCCAGCATTTT CASSALIGFVFNQPQHF
13 . . TRBJ2-3 TRBV29-1 TGCAGCGTTATTCCACCTAGCACAGATACGCAGTATTTT CSVIPPSTDTQYF
13 . . TRBJ1-1 TRBV27 TGTGCCAGCAGTTTACAGGGAAGCACTGAAGCTTTCTTT CASSLQGSTEAFF
13 TRBD1 once TRBJ1-1 TRBV18 TGTGCCAGAACCATGGACAGGGGCACTGAAGCTTTCTTT CARTMDRGTEAFF
16 . . TRBJ2-7 TRBV6-5 TGTGCCAGCAGTTACGAGTCAGCAGTTGCGCCCTACGAGCAGTACTTC CASSYESAVAPYEQYF
15 TRBD1 . TRBJ2-7 TRBV19 TGTGCCAGTAGTACCCGACAGGGGGCTTCCTACGAGCAGTACTTC CASSTRQGASYEQYF
18 . . TRBJ2-6 TRBV7-6 TGTGCCAGCAGCTTAGAAGCCGGTGGTTTCGCTGGGGCCAACGTCCTGACTTTC CASSLEAGGFAGANVLTF
16 TRBD1 . TRBJ2-7 TRBV27 TGTGCCAGCAGTTTATCTATTGGGGACAGCTCCTACGAGCAGTACTTC CASSLSIGDSSYEQYF
14 TRBD1 . TRBJ1-5 TRBV6-5 TGTGCCAGCAGTCCACAGGGGGGTGAACAGCCCCAGCATTTT CASSPQGGEQPQHF
15 . . TRBJ1-2 TRBV6-1 TGTGCCAGCAGTGAGGGTACAGTCCCCAACTATGGCTACACCTTC CASSEGTVPNYGYTF
17 TRBD1 once TRBJ1-1 TRBV9 TGTGCCAGCAGCGTAGAGGGAGGGGGCCTTGGGAGCACTGAAGCTTTCTTT CASSVEGGGLGSTEAFF
16 . . TRBJ2-4 TRBV9 TGTGCCAGCAGCGTAGAGGGGCAGGGAATAAGAAACATTCAGTACTTC CASSVEGQGIRNIQYF
17 . . TRBJ2-3 TRBV4-3 TGCGCCAGCAGCCAAGATCCCCAGGGAGTGGGCACAGATACGCAGTATTTT CASSQDPQGVGTDTQYF
15 TRBD2 . TRBJ2-1 TRBV11-2 TGTGCCAGCACCCGCCAGCGGGGTGCCTACAATGAGCAGTTCTTC CASTRQRGAYNEQFF
12 . . TRBJ1-2 TRBV19 TGTGCCAGTAGTAACGGCGACTATGGCTACACCTTC CASSNGDYGYTF
14 . . TRBJ1-1 TRBV19 TGTGCCAGTAGTATTACGGACGCTGGCACTGAAGCTTTCTTT CASSITDAGTEAFF
13 TRBD2 . TRBJ2-7 TRBV10-3 TGTGCCACCGCGGTAGCGGGAAACTACGAGCAGTACTTC CATAVAGNYEQYF
13 . . TRBJ2-2 TRBV5-5 TGTGCCAGCTCCCCCAGCCCCAGCCGGGAGCTGTTTTTT CASSPSPSRELFF
13 . few TRBJ1-1 TRBV7-3 TGTGCCAGCAGTTTGCGGGGGAACACTGAAGCTTTCTTT CASSLRGNTEAFF
15 . . TRBJ2-7 TRBV19 TGTGCCAGTACCCTTAGGGGGGAGGGCTCCTACGAGCAGTACTTC CASTLRGEGSYEQYF
13 . . TRBJ2-7 TRBV27 TGTGCCAGCAGTTTGGGACTTTGGTACGAGCAGTACTTC CASSLGLWYEQYF
13 . . TRBJ2-3 TRBV10-1 TGCGCCAGCGCGACGGGACCATCGAATACGCAGTATTTT CASATGPSNTQYF
16 TRBD1 . TRBJ1-1 TRBV4-2 TGTGCCAGCAGCCAAATACCGGGACAGGGGCCGGCTGAAGCTTTCTTT CASSQIPGQGPAEAFF
13 . . TRBJ1-2 TRBV7-8 TGTGCCAGCAGCTCCGTCTCGACAGGCGGCTACACCTTC CASSSVSTGGYTF
15 TRBD2 . TRBJ2-7 TRBV2 TGTGCCAGCAGTGCCGGACTAGCCAACTCCTACGAGCAGTACTTC CASSAGLANSYEQYF
12 . . TRBJ2-1 TRBV29-1 TGCAGCGTTGCACTGGGGACGGATGAGCAGTTCTTC CSVALGTDEQFF
14 TRBD1 . TRBJ2-7 TRBV27 TGTGCCAGCAGTACAGGGGGCTTCTCCTACGAGCAGTACTTC CASSTGGFSYEQYF